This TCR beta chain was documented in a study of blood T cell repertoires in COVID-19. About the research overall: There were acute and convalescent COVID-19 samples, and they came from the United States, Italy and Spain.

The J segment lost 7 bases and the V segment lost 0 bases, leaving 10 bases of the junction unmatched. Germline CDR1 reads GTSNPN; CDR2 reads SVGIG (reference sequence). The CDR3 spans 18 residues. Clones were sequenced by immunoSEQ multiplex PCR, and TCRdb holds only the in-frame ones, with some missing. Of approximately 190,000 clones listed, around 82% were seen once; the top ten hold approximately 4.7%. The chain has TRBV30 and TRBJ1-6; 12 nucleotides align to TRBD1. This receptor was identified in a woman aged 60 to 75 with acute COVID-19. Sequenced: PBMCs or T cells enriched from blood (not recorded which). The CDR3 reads CAWSVAGTGGAGNSPLHF. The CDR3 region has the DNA TGTGCCTGGAGTGTAGCGGGGACAGGGGGCGCGGGGAATTCACCCCTCCACTTT. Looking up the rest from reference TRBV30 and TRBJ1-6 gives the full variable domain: SQTIHQWPATLVQPVGSPLSLECTVEGTSNPNLYWYRQAAGRGLQLLFYSVGIGQISSEVPQNLSASRPQDRQFILSSKKLLLSDSGFYLCAWSVAGTGGAGNSPLHFGNGTRLTVT.